The 11 T cell receptor beta chains given below trace back to one sample, sequenced in a study of neurological immune-mediated disorders. TCRdb re-analysed the 5' RACE reads in MiXCR, keeping a single row per CDR3 protein. There are fewer than 40,000 distinct CDR3 sequences in the sample; approximately 5% occur only once, and around 2% lies in the top ten. Sequenced: CD4+ T cells from blood. Every receptor here comes from a woman aged 45-65 years in good health.

This clonotype was counted at least ten times. V is TRBV6-5 and J is TRBJ2-1; a weak D match, TRBD1 (6 bases). The CDR3 has 19 amino acids. The V gene's germline CDR1 is MNHEY and CDR2 SVGAGI. Trimming removed 2 bases from V and 0 bases from J, with 20 bases in between. CDR3: CASSYVGETGWASYNEQFF. CDR3 nucleotide sequence: TGTGCCAGCAGTTACGTGGGGGAAACAGGGTGGGCCTCCTACAATGAGCAGTTCTTC.

Judged by abundance, this clonotype is medium-sized. The chain carries TRBV10-3 and TRBJ1-2; D ambiguous. The CDR3 has 14 residues. CDR1 is ENHRY and CDR2 is SYGVKD in the germline V gene. V dropped 4 bases and J dropped 0 bases, with 9 bases sitting between them. This CDR3 reads CAISGEVSNYGYTF. Written as DNA, the CDR3 is TGTGCCATCAGTGGAGAGGTTTCTAACTATGGCTACACCTTC.

This clonotype has ten or more counts. This chain connects TRBV20-1 to TRBJ2-1; 11 bases map to TRBD2. The CDR3 is made up of 17 amino acids. Germline V gene sequence: CDR1 DFQATT, CDR2 SNEGSKA (reference sequence). V trimming: 3 bases; J trimming: 0 bases; junction bases outside the gene matches: 7. Written as DNA, the CDR3 is TGCAGTGCTAGGGCTAGCGGGAGGCCGAGCTCCTACAATGAGCAGTTCTTC. Protein product: CSARASGRPSSYNEQFF.

This clonotype was seen ten or more times. The chain uses TRBV20-1 and TRBJ2-7; 10 nucleotides line up with TRBD2. Per the germline V gene, CDR1 is DFQATT and CDR2 is SNEGSKA (reference sequence). The CDR3 is made up of 13 amino acids. With V trimmed by 2 bases and J by 2 bases, 0 bases remained unmatched. CDR3 sequence: CSARLAGAYEQYF. The CDR3 DNA is TGCAGTGCTAGACTAGCGGGGGCCTACGAGCAGTACTTC.

This clonotype was counted many times. The rearrangement links TRBV19 to TRBJ1-1, with TRBD1 matching over 7 bases. The CDR3 loop spans 14 amino acids. The germline V gene encodes CDR1 LNHDA and CDR2 SQIVND (reference sequence). With 7 bases clipped from V and 0 bases from J, the junction kept 5 bases outside the gene matches. For the CDR3, the DNA is TGTGCCAGTACTCCGGGACAGTTGAACACTGAAGCTTTCTTT. Its translation: CASTPGQLNTEAFF. The full variable domain, its missing parts supplied by reference TRBV19 and TRBJ1-1, is DGGITQSPKYLFRKEGQNVTLSCEQNLNHDAMYWYRQDPGQGLRLIYYSQIVNDFQKGDIAEGYSVSREKKESFPLTVTSAQKNPTAFYLCASTPGQLNTEAFFGQGTRLTVV.

This clonotype was seen at least ten times. The J gene is TRBJ2-1, the V gene TRBV2; 7 bases map to TRBD1. V shed 8 bases, J shed 3 bases, and the junction held 7 bases outside the gene matches. CDR1 is SNHLY, CDR2 FYNNEI, per germline. The CDR3 totals 14 residues. CDR3 nucleotide sequence: TGTGCCAGCGAGGGGGACAGAATCTACAATGAGCAGTTCTTC. This codes for CASEGDRIYNEQFF.

This clonotype was picked up many times. The CDR3 DNA reads TGTGCCAGCAGCTCGTATTTTAGCGGGAGAAGCACCGGGGAGCTGTTTTTT. Its translation: CASSSYFSGRSTGELFF. The gene calls are TRBV7-2 and TRBJ2-2; 9 bases are a match to TRBD2. V lost 4 bases, J lost 4 bases, and 10 bases stayed unmatched. The CDR3 contains 17 residues. CDR1 SGHTA and CDR2 FQGNSA come from the germline V gene.

In this sample, this clonotype turned up many times. The chain combines TRBV20-1 with TRBJ2-7, with 13 bases lining up with TRBD2. Per the germline V gene, CDR1 is DFQATT and CDR2 is SNEGSKA (reference sequence). CDR3 length: 14 amino acids. After removal of 5 bases from V and 0 bases from J, the junction contained 1 base not matched to a gene. In DNA form, the CDR3 reads TGCAGTGCTGGACTAGCGGGGGACTCCTACGAGCAGTACTTC. Translation gives CSAGLAGDSYEQYF.

This CDR3 is CASTATGQLNNGAFF. CDR3 DNA sequence: TGTGCCAGCACAGCGACGGGGCAGCTGAACAATGGAGCTTTCTTT. The genes are TRBV2 and TRBJ1-1; TRBD1 might be the D (5 bases). The CDR3 has 15 amino acids. V lost 7 bases and J 10 bases, leaving 25 bases between the germline ends. The germline CDR1 and CDR2 sequences are SNHLY and FYNNEI.

This clonotype has at least ten counts. The genes are TRBV4-1 and TRBJ2-7; possible D gene TRBD1, 6 bases. CDR1 MGHRA and CDR2 YSYEKL come from the germline V gene. With 0 bases removed from V and 4 bases from J, the gap between germline ends came to 13 bases. The CDR3 extends over 15 amino acids. CDR3 coding DNA: TGCGCCAGCAGCCAAGAACCGACAGGCAGATACGAGCAGTACTTC. Protein sequence: CASSQEPTGRYEQYF.

This clonotype occurred many times. The chain uses TRBV27 and TRBJ2-3; D uncertain. V was clipped by 6 bases and J by 0 bases, with 13 bases between them. This CDR3 is 15 amino acids long. Per the germline V gene, CDR1 is MNHEY and CDR2 is SMNVEV (reference sequence). The CDR3 nucleotides are TGTGCCAGCAGCCTGATGGCAGCTAGCACAGATACGCAGTATTTT. Translating gives CASSLMAASTDTQYF.